The T cell receptor (beta chain) described here comes from a study of Ad26.COV2.S vaccination and SARS-CoV-2 variants. Study background: Ad26.COV2.S arm of COV1001 included the donor. Each vaccinee took Ad26.COV2.S intramuscularly, once or twice 56 days apart.

This CDR3 region has 14 residues. Germline CDR1 SGHVS, CDR2 FQNEAQ. J gave up 5 bases and V 2 bases, and 3 bases lay outside the gene matches. Overall study results and limits: Substantial breadth was reported for post-vaccination spike-specific CD8+ and CD4+ T cells.

Described treatment: around 19 received Ad26.COV2.S at low or high dose, single or two shots; 5 received placebo; per-sample allocation not given. Vaccine and placebo recipients were sampled on day 63 after the first injection. This Boston cohort included adults aged 18-55 years. For this clone: The antigen is undetermined.

The assay was immunoSEQ multiplex PCR, and TCRdb's table has in-frame clones only and misses some. This sample has about 400,000 clones, with around 92% found just once. The chain carries TRBV7-8 and TRBJ2-5; 9 bases align to TRBD2. The sample in question was peripheral blood, obtained in a trial of Ad26.COV2.S vaccine versus placebo. This clonotype originated in a person aged 18-65 years who received the Ad26.COV2.S COVID-19 vaccine or a placebo. The CDR3 loop reads CASSLFGLAETQYF. In DNA, the CDR3 is TGTGCCAGCAGCTTATTCGGACTAGCGGAGACCCAGTACTTC. Supplemented by reference TRBV7-8 and TRBJ2-5, the full variable domain reads GAGVSQSPRYKVAKRGQDVALRCDPISGHVSLFWYQQALGQGPEFLTYFQNEAQLDKSGLPSDRFFAERPEGSVSTLKIQRTQQEDSAVYLCASSLFGLAETQYFGPGTRLLVL.